A single sample is the source of the 8 T cell receptor beta chains below, sequenced in a study of cytomegalovirus exposure and HLA in healthy donors. A multiplex PCR was run with 60 Vbeta primers and 13 Jbeta primers. The method was immunoSEQ multiplex PCR; TCRdb's version includes in-frame clones alone and lacks a portion of them. The table records 150,000 or so clones, about 74% of them present only once. The sample comprised PBMCs. The receptor source for this set is a woman between 40 and 50 years old in good health and CMV-seronegative.

The rearrangement links TRBV5-6 to TRBJ1-2, with 7 bases that match TRBD1. Germline loops: CDR1 SGHDT, CDR2 YYEEEE. This CDR3 spans 14 amino acids. V lost 0 bases, J lost 7 bases, and 6 bases stayed unmatched. CDR3 bases: TGTGCCAGCAGCTTGGGGACAGGTTCTGGTGGCTACACCTTC. Residues: CASSLGTGSGGYTF.

V usage is TRBV5-5 and J usage is TRBJ2-7; 11 nucleotides agree with TRBD1. Per the germline V gene, CDR1 is SGHKS and CDR2 is YYEKEE (reference sequence). With V trimmed by 2 bases and J by 4 bases, 5 bases remained unmatched. This CDR3 spans 15 amino acids. The CDR3 reads CASSFGTGGGYEQYF. CDR3 bases: TGTGCCAGCAGCTTTGGGACAGGGGGGGGTTACGAGCAGTACTTC.

The chain recombines TRBV9 with TRBJ2-3; a weak D match, TRBD2 (6 bases). The CDR3 is 15 residues long. V was pared by 0 bases and J by 5 bases, with 13 bases between. CDR1 is SGDLS, CDR2 YYNGEE, per germline. CDR3 in amino acids: CASSVGASVRDTQYF. The CDR3 region has the DNA TGTGCCAGCAGCGTAGGGGCTAGCGTGAGAGATACGCAGTATTTT.

The rearrangement joins TRBV19 to TRBJ1-4; unclear D gene. Trimming took 4 bases from V and 13 from J, leaving 16 bases between them. The CDR3 consists of 13 residues. Germline V gene sequence: CDR1 LNHDA, CDR2 SQIVND (reference sequence). The CDR3 loop reads CASSRPPRGRLFF. In DNA form, the CDR3 reads TGTGCCAGTAGTAGACCACCAAGAGGGCGACTGTTTTTT.

The J gene is TRBJ2-1, the V gene TRBV19; 9 bases map to TRBD2. Unmatched junction bases numbered 8, after V lost 2 bases and J lost 9 bases. The germline V gene has CDR1 LNHDA and CDR2 SQIVND (reference sequence). This CDR3 is built from 15 residues. This chain's CDR3 is CASSIRLAELAEQFF. The CDR3 DNA sequence: TGTGCCAGTAGTATAAGACTAGCGGAACTTGCTGAGCAGTTCTTC.

This clone has only a few counts. This chain joins TRBV5-5 and TRBJ1-4, with 7 bases matching TRBD1. CDR3 size: 15 residues. J gave up 7 bases and V 4 bases, and 10 bases lay outside the gene matches. Germline V lookup: CDR1 SGHKS, CDR2 YYEKEE (reference sequence). The DNA of the CDR3 is TGTGCCAGCAGCCAGACCGGGACAGTGGGTGAAAAACTGTTTTTT. Residues: CASSQTGTVGEKLFF.

The genes are TRBV5-1 and TRBJ1-1, with 7 bases lining up with TRBD1. Germline V gene sequence: CDR1 SGHRS, CDR2 YFSETQ. The CDR3 runs to 15 residues. V trimming: 3 bases; J trimming: 1 base; junction bases outside the gene matches: 6. The CDR3 is CASSSITGANTEAFF. The CDR3 coding sequence is TGCGCCAGCAGCTCTATAACAGGGGCGAACACTGAAGCTTTCTTT. Full variable domain (remainder filled in from reference TRBV5-1 and TRBJ1-1): KAGVTQTPRYLIKTRGQQVTLSCSPISGHRSVSWYQQTPGQGLQFLFEYFSETQRNKGNFPGRFSGRQFSNSRSEMNVSTLELGDSALYLCASSSITGANTEAFFGQGTRLTVV.

As DNA, the CDR3 is TGCGCCAGCAGCCAAGAGAGTAGTACTACAGGAGGGGCCTGGGGCTACACCTTC. It is translated as CASSQESSTTGGAWGYTF. This chain joins TRBV4-1 and TRBJ1-2; TRBD1 is a possible D gene (5 bases). V was shortened by 0 bases and J by 8 bases, with 25 bases between the two germline ends. Germline CDR1 is MGHRA and CDR2 is YSYEKL. This CDR3 comprises 18 residues.